This is a list of T cell receptor beta chains from one sample in a study of blood T cell repertoires in COVID-19. Generated by immunoSEQ multiplex PCR, the TCRdb table keeps only in-frame clones and is missing some. The repertoire includes a few hundred thousand clones, about 80% of them detected once, and roughly 3% sits in the top ten. The sequenced material came from peripheral blood. The receptors here all came from a woman aged 25 to 45 who had recovered from COVID-19. CDR3s include the opening cysteine and the closing phenylalanine or tryptophan. The order of the fields is D gene, clone size, V gene, J gene, CDR3 DNA, CDR3 protein. The D gene is left open where the match is weak. The size entry is marked missing in some rows and otherwise reads once, few, many or a size class.

TRBD1	NA	TRBV9	TRBJ1-4	TGTGCCAGCAGCGAGAATGTCGGGACAGGGGTAGAAAAACTGTTTTTT	CASSENVGTGVEKLFF
TRBD1	NA	TRBV28	TRBJ2-7	TGTGCCAGCAAACCGGGACAGGGGGCCTACGAGCAGTACTTC	CASKPGQGAYEQYF
NA	NA	TRBV5-1	TRBJ1-1	TGCGCCAGCAGCCTGGGACGACGGGATAGTTTGGGCCCTGAAGCTTTCTTT	CASSLGRRDSLGPEAFF
NA	few	TRBV14	TRBJ1-2	TGTGCCAGCAGCCCCCAGGGTTACCATAACTATGGCTACACCTTC	CASSPQGYHNYGYTF
NA	NA	TRBV10-3	TRBJ2-7	TGTGCCATCAGGGGGAGGTGGGACTCCTACGAGCAGTACTTC	CAIRGRWDSYEQYF
TRBD2	NA	TRBV2	TRBJ2-3	TGTGCCAGTCCGTATTCTAAGAGCGGGAGGGTCCCCGCAGATACGCAGTATTTT	CASPYSKSGRVPADTQYF
NA	NA	TRBV6-7	TRBJ1-1	TGTGCCAGCAGTTGCACAGTGAACACTGAAGCTTTCTTT	CASSCTVNTEAFF
NA	NA	TRBV4-1	TRBJ2-3	TGCGCCAGCAGCCATCCGGGACTCGGATCGGATACGCAGTATTTT	CASSHPGLGSDTQYF
NA	few	TRBV25-1	TRBJ2-7	TGTGCCAGCAGTGACAGGGGCCCTAGCTCCTACGAGCAGTACTTC	CASSDRGPSSYEQYF
NA	NA	TRBV28	TRBJ2-7	TGTGCCAGCAGTTTCAGCGGCCACTCCTACGAGCAGTACTTC	CASSFSGHSYEQYF
NA	NA	TRBV6-5	TRBJ1-5	TGTGCCAGCAGTCCGGCGGCGCGTCAGCCCCAGCATTTT	CASSPAARQPQHF
TRBD2	NA	TRBV2	TRBJ2-1	TGTGCCAGCAGTATGACTAGCGGGGGCTTACGGGAGCAGTTCTTC	CASSMTSGGLREQFF
NA	NA	TRBV11-2	TRBJ1-2	TGTGCCAGCAGCCACCCCCGGGCAGGGCCTGGCTACACCTTC	CASSHPRAGPGYTF
TRBD1	NA	TRBV5-6	TRBJ1-5	TGTGCCAGCAGCTTCGGGAGGGGGCCTAATCAGCCCCAGCATTTT	CASSFGRGPNQPQHF
NA	NA	TRBV28	TRBJ2-2	TGTGCCAGCAGTTTAATAGGACAGCCCACCGGGGAGCTGTTTTTT	CASSLIGQPTGELFF
NA	NA	TRBV27	TRBJ2-7	TGTGCCAGCAAAAGGAGGGGGCCCTCCTACGAGCAGTACTTC	CASKRRGPSYEQYF
TRBD1	few	TRBV27	TRBJ1-5	TGTGCCAGCAGCATATACAGGGGTGACAATCAGCCCCAGCATTTT	CASSIYRGDNQPQHF
TRBD1	few	TRBV4-2	TRBJ1-3	TGTGCCAGCAGCCATCTCGGGACAGGGGGCAATGAGGCCGGAAACACCATATATTTT	CASSHLGTGGNEAGNTIYF
TRBD2	NA	TRBV5-5	TRBJ2-7	TGTGCCAGCAGCTTCGGGGGGGCGGCCCGTAATGACGAGCAGTACTTC	CASSFGGAARNDEQYF
NA	NA	TRBV2	TRBJ1-6	TGTGCCAGTTTGACAGGACGGAATTCACCCCTCCACTTT	CASLTGRNSPLHF
NA	NA	TRBV2	TRBJ1-2	TGTGCCAGCAGTACACAGGGAGGGGTCTCTGGCTACACCTTC	CASSTQGGVSGYTF
NA	NA	TRBV10-3	TRBJ2-5	TGTGCCATCAGTGAGGGCAATCAAGAGACCCAGTACTTC	CAISEGNQETQYF
NA	NA	TRBV6-5	TRBJ2-2	TGTGCCAGCAGTCGGTCTCCCGGGGAGCTGTTTTTT	CASSRSPGELFF
NA	few	TRBV28	TRBJ2-7	TGTGCAACCAGTTTGCTATCGGACGAGCAGTACTTC	CATSLLSDEQYF
TRBD2	NA	TRBV7-8	TRBJ2-1	TGTGCCAGCAGCTCCCAATTAGCGGGAGGGATCTCCTACAATGAGCAGTTCTTC	CASSSQLAGGISYNEQFF
TRBD1	NA	TRBV5-1	TRBJ2-2	TGCGCCAGCAGCCCAACGACAGGGGACACCGGGGAGCTGTTTTTT	CASSPTTGDTGELFF
NA	NA	TRBV10-2	TRBJ1-2	TGCGCCAGCAGGCGAGAGGGATCGGATGGCTACACCTTC	CASRREGSDGYTF
NA	NA	TRBV5-6	TRBJ1-5	TGTGCCAGCAGCTTAGGCAGGAGCAATCAGCCCCAGCATTTT	CASSLGRSNQPQHF
NA	once	TRBV5-1	TRBJ2-5	TGCGCCAGCAGCTTGGCCGGTCAGGGTAGACAGACCCAGTACTTC	CASSLAGQGRQTQYF
NA	once	TRBV3-1/TRBV3-2	TRBJ1-2	TGTGCCAGCAGACAGGCCCGCGGACGGTCTAACTATGGCTACACCTTC	CASRQARGRSNYGYTF
NA	NA	TRBV7-3	TRBJ2-5	TGTGCCAGCAGGCCCGGGCAGGGGGAGGCCCAAGAGACCCAGTACTTC	CASRPGQGEAQETQYF
NA	NA	TRBV13	TRBJ2-5	TGTGCCAGCAGCTTAGGTCGGGGGGAGACCCAGTACTTC	CASSLGRGETQYF
TRBD2	NA	TRBV29-1	TRBJ2-7	TGCAGCGTTGATGGGTTAGCGGGAGCTTATGAGCAGTACTTC	CSVDGLAGAYEQYF
NA	NA	TRBV7-9	TRBJ1-5	TGTGCCAGCAGCTTAACCGCAGGGGCTCTGGCTTACAGCAATCAGCCCCAGCATTTT	CASSLTAGALAYSNQPQHF
TRBD1	NA	TRBV6-1	TRBJ2-3	TGTGCCAGCAGTGAAATCGGGACAGGTGTCCCTAGCACAGATACGCAGTATTTT	CASSEIGTGVPSTDTQYF
TRBD2	once	TRBV10-3	TRBJ2-1	TGTGCCATCAGCCCCGGGACTAGCGGGAACAATGAGCAGTTCTTC	CAISPGTSGNNEQFF
TRBD1	NA	TRBV10-3	TRBJ1-2	TGTGCCATCCAGGGGACGACAGGGGATGGCTACACCTTC	CAIQGTTGDGYTF
NA	few	TRBV2	TRBJ2-7	TGTGCCAGCAAGTGCAGGCTCCTGCTCCAGACGAGAGTTTACGAGCAGTACTTC	CASKCRLLLQTRVYEQYF
TRBD1	NA	TRBV11-2	TRBJ1-2	TGTGCCAGCAGCTTCAACAGGGGGCCCCCGGGCTACACCTTC	CASSFNRGPPGYTF
NA	NA	TRBV18	TRBJ1-4	TGTGCCAGCTCACTCTATAATGAAAAACTGTTTTTT	CASSLYNEKLFF
NA	NA	TRBV10-2	TRBJ2-7	TGCGCCAGCAGCGGACTAACGACCTACGAGCAGTACTTC	CASSGLTTYEQYF
TRBD1	NA	TRBV28	TRBJ1-1	TGTGCCAGCAGTTTTTTGGTCAGGGGGAAATTAAGCACTGAAGCTTTCTTT	CASSFLVRGKLSTEAFF
NA	NA	TRBV7-9	TRBJ2-1	TGTGCCAGCAGCTTCGAGAAACGGGTAGATGAGCAGTTCTTC	CASSFEKRVDEQFF
NA	NA	TRBV6-5	TRBJ2-1	TGTGCCAGCAGGCCCCAAGCGGGCTTTCTCAATGAGCAGTTCTTC	CASRPQAGFLNEQFF
NA	NA	TRBV5-1	TRBJ1-6	TGCGCCAGCAGCCGAATTCGAGGGTACTCCTATAATTCACCCCTCCACTTT	CASSRIRGYSYNSPLHF
TRBD1	once	TRBV6-6	TRBJ1-4	TGTGCCAGCAGTTACGGGACAGGAGAAAAACTGTTTTTT	CASSYGTGEKLFF
TRBD2	NA	TRBV6-4	TRBJ2-7	TGTGCCAGCAGTGCGACTAGCGGGAGCGAGCAGTACTTC	CASSATSGSEQYF
TRBD1	NA	TRBV7-9	TRBJ1-1	TGTGCCAGCAGCCGAGACAGGGTATGGACTGAAGCTTTCTTT	CASSRDRVWTEAFF
TRBD1	NA	TRBV10-3	TRBJ2-2	TGTGCCATCAGTGTTGGGACAGCGAACACCGGGGAGCTGTTTTTT	CAISVGTANTGELFF
NA	NA	TRBV3-1/TRBV3-2	TRBJ1-3	TGTGCCAGCAGCCAAGATCGGTATGGGGGCTACTCTGGAAACACCATATATTTT	CASSQDRYGGYSGNTIYF
NA	once	TRBV28	TRBJ2-5	TGTGCCAGCAGCCCCACCCTCCAGACAGGCGAGACCCAGTACTTC	CASSPTLQTGETQYF
NA	NA	TRBV6-5	TRBJ2-7	TGTGCCAGCAGTTACTCCGTCAGGGGAGCCTACGAGCAGTACTTC	CASSYSVRGAYEQYF
NA	NA	TRBV5-4	TRBJ1-2	TGTGCCAGCAGCTTGGCCAGCGATTTGGGTGGCTACACCTTC	CASSLASDLGGYTF